This TCR beta chain was captured in a study of cytomegalovirus exposure and HLA in healthy donors. Points from the study as a whole: The study dropped some indistinguishable V segments, TRBV6-2 and TRBV6-3 among them. In a later analysis, a missense DCLRE1C variant was linked to TCR beta V- and J-gene trimming.

The germline V and J ends were trimmed by 2 bases and 7 bases, with 15 bases remaining between them. The germline V gene has CDR1 KGHSY and CDR2 FQNENV. The CDR3 is 15 amino acids. Both 60 Vbeta primers and 13 Jbeta primers went into the PCR. TCRdb keeps only in-frame clones here, not all; method: immunoSEQ multiplex PCR. Among around 200,000 clones listed, roughly four fifths were seen once. About this clone: The antigen is undetermined.

The origin of this receptor is a woman aged 45-65 years in good health and CMV-seropositive. Specimen: PBMCs. The chain is built from TRBV16 and TRBJ1-5; a weak D match, TRBD1 (5 bases). CDR3 in DNA: TGTGCCAGCAGCCAAGGGGGGAGGAGTATCCAGCCCCAGCATTTT. Protein product: CASSQGGRSIQPQHF.